In its sample, the clone carrying this T cell receptor beta chain was seen once. Its antigen is as yet unknown. This record comes from a study of a mutant IDH1 vaccine in newly diagnosed glioma. Study as a whole: It was radiotherapy, temozolomide, or both that patients received previously, with most receiving both.

Generated by immunoSEQ multiplex PCR, the TCRdb table keeps only in-frame clones and is missing some. The repertoire has just under 95,000 clones, about 80% of them found once; the top ten carry around 7%. Indicated time point: baseline, week 1 (first vaccination visit). The treatment denotes: pre-vaccination baseline after standard-of-care therapy. Every donor had a new WHO grade 3 or 4 astrocytoma that was IDH1-mutant, with loss of nuclear ATRX. This CDR3 contains 13 residues. Per germline, CDR1 SQVTM and CDR2 ANQGSEA. The V and J ends lost 7 bases and 4 bases respectively, with 16 bases between them. Points from the study as a whole: Seemingly, pseudoprogression had no relation to changes in the top peripheral T cell clonotypes. Evidence of vaccine-induced immune responses was documented in roughly 93% of patients.

The sample consisted of PBMCs, taken from a glioma patient treated with radiotherapy, temozolomide or both. The chain combines TRBV29-1 with TRBJ1-2; D uncertain. The receptor's source is a middle-aged man with glioma. The CDR3 sequence is CSAQTRLGYGYTF. CDR3 sequence (DNA): TGCAGCGCCCAGACGAGATTGGGCTATGGCTACACCTTC.